This TCR beta chain was captured in a study of T cells in Graves' hyperthyroidism and ophthalmopathy. V was pared by 2 bases and J by 2 bases, with 8 bases of the junction left unmatched. This CDR3 is 16 amino acids long. RNA transcripts were the template for amplifying TCR beta CDR3 regions. An initial round of RT-PCR targeting the TCR CDR3 relied on the HTBI primer set. TCRdb redid the calling of the multiplex PCR reads with MiXCR, one entry per CDR3 protein. The data contain more than 450,000 distinct CDR3 sequences, 20% of them seen just once; the ten biggest clones take up roughly 44%. This clonotype was counted many times.

The rearrangement uses TRBV12-3 or TRBV12-4 and TRBJ2-5; 7 nucleotides agree with TRBD2. The TCR originated in a man aged 35 to 55 with Graves' ophthalmopathy. The sample comprised blood. In DNA form, the CDR3 reads TGTGCCAGCAGTTTATGGGAGGGCCGGTCACAAGAGACCCAGTACTTC. Translation gives CASSLWEGRSQETQYF.